A single TCR beta chain is shown here with its context. Its antigen is not identified. This entry belongs to a study of Graves' ophthalmopathy and Graves' hyperthyroidism. Study context: Investigators collected peripheral blood at initial diagnosis, before any treatment was given. Study-wide results and limits: Most expanded thyroid clonotypes above 0.001 frequency also appeared in blood.

RNA transcripts were the source from which TCR beta CDR3 regions were amplified. The library came from an HTBI-primed first-round RT-PCR and a second-round multiplex PCR. TCRdb reprocessed the multiplex PCR reads via MiXCR and lists one record per CDR3 protein. The data show almost 750,000 distinct CDR3 sequences, approximately 40% seen once. V was cut by 5 bases and J by 1 base, with 14 bases left in between. The germline gives CDR1 SNHLY, CDR2 FYNNEI. The CDR3 length is 15 residues. The V gene is TRBV2, the J gene TRBJ1-1; D might be TRBD1 (5 bases). The sequence derives from an adult man with Graves' ophthalmopathy. Sequencing input: peripheral blood. In nucleotides, the CDR3 is TGTGCCAGCAGTTACCGGGGACCCGGGAACACTGAAGCTTTCTTT. Protein product: CASSYRGPGNTEAFF.